Detailed here is one TCR beta chain. What it binds is not known. V lost 3 bases and J 7 bases, leaving 6 bases between the germline ends. This CDR3 has 11 amino acids. This entry comes from a study of sequential checkpoint blockade in melanoma. Overall study: More than 20 patients had tumor biopsies before treatment and at week 13. Study-level points and caveats: Tumor T-cell fraction and clonality correlated with PD-L1 and CD8+ counts. Rising tumor T-cell fraction and clonality meant about 30 times likelier benefit. Response in arm A was associated with pretreatment TIL clonality.

Treatment of the sample: randomized to nivolumab then ipilimumab (arm A) or the reverse (arm B). TCRdb's copy holds only in-frame clones and misses some; the assay was immunoSEQ multiplex PCR. The repertoire consists of roughly 2,000 clones, with 24% occurring once and the leading ten covering over 20%. The starting material was tumor tissue (inferred from file names), obtained from a patient given nivolumab and ipilimumab in sequence. The rearrangement uses TRBV6-7 and TRBJ2-5, with no clear D. TRBV6-7 is treated as an ORF (open reading frame) with a function not yet certain. The sequence derives from a human donor with melanoma. The CDR3 region has the DNA TGTGCCAGCAGTTATGGTGGGACCCAGTACTTC. Amino acids: CASSYGGTQYF.